One and the same sample provided the 22 T cell receptor beta chains below, sequenced in a study of CD8 T cells in Susac syndrome (dated by TCRdb to between 2019 and 2020). The library relied on the immunoSEQ multiplex PCR assay. RNA was extracted with the RNeasy kit and 0.5 to 1 ug was reverse transcribed using random hexamers. The raw public data were reprocessed by TCRdb itself: fastp quality trimming at Q25, MiXCR clonotype calling, in-frame beta chains only. Each entry merges the rows of one CDR3 protein and shows their most common DNA and genes. In this sample the table shows approximately 100,000 distinct CDR3 sequences, about 96% of which occur a single time. More than 0.08% of the sample lies in the top ten. Sequencing was carried out using CD4+ T cells from PBMCs. These TCRs come from a human donor in good health.

The chain carries TRBV6-2 or TRBV6-3 and TRBJ2-4; a possible D gene is TRBD1 (5 bases). The length of the CDR3 is 15 residues. Germline loops: CDR1 MNHEY, CDR2 SVGEGT. Trimming removed 5 bases at V and 3 bases at J, with 14 bases between. The CDR3 reads CASSAHDSIKNIQYF. CDR3 DNA: TGTGCCAGCAGTGCCCATGACAGTATCAAAAACATTCAGTACTTC.

The J gene is TRBJ1-2, the V gene TRBV7-9; 8 bases align to TRBD1. Germline values: CDR1 SEHNR, CDR2 FQNEAQ (reference sequence). The CDR3 contains 16 residues. J was trimmed by 6 bases and V by 5 bases; bases with no gene match: 14. The CDR3: CASSHIRSQGAHGYTF. The CDR3 bases are TGTGCCAGCAGCCATATTAGGTCCCAGGGGGCGCATGGCTACACCTTC.

The J gene is TRBJ2-7, the V gene TRBV18; TRBD1 might be the D (6 bases). The CDR3 has 14 residues. V lost 3 bases to trimming and J lost 3 bases, with 12 bases between them. From germline, CDR1 is KGHSH and CDR2 LQKENI. DNA for the CDR3: TGTGCCAGCTCACCTCCAAAACAGGGCTACGAGCAGTACTTC. It codes for CASSPPKQGYEQYF.

The chain employs TRBV4-2 and TRBJ2-2, with a weak D call TRBD2 (5 bases). This CDR3 has 16 residues. Per the germline V gene, CDR1 is LGHNA and CDR2 is YNFKEQ. Between the trimmed V and J ends, which lost 4 bases and 3 bases, there was a span of 15 bases. The CDR3 coding sequence is TGTGCCAGCAGCCCAGCCGGACTCCTACACACCGGGGAGCTGTTTTTT. Its protein is CASSPAGLLHTGELFF.

The chain recombines TRBV20-1 with TRBJ2-5, with 7 bases identical to TRBD1. The CDR3 is made up of 14 amino acids. Per germline, CDR1 DFQATT and CDR2 SNEGSKA (reference sequence). V trimming: 3 bases; J trimming: 2 bases; junction bases outside the gene matches: 6. CDR3: CSARDRPLQETQYF. DNA of the CDR3: TGCAGTGCTAGGGACAGGCCATTGCAAGAGACCCAGTACTTC.

This sequence joins TRBV9 and TRBJ2-5, with D perhaps TRBD2 (6 bases). Germline CDR1 is SGDLS and CDR2 is YYNGEE. With 4 bases removed from V and 5 bases from J, the gap between germline ends came to 12 bases. The CDR3 length is 13 residues. CDR3 sequence (DNA): TGTGCCAGCAGCCTCGGGACTCGGGAGACCCAGTACTTC. Protein product: CASSLGTRETQYF.

The chain joins TRBV2 to TRBJ1-1; D not resolved. Per the germline V gene, CDR1 is SNHLY and CDR2 is FYNNEI. The CDR3 length is 13 residues. Trimming removed 4 bases from V and 0 bases from J, with 6 bases in between. Written as DNA, the CDR3 is TGTGCCAGCAGTGGTCACTTGAACACTGAAGCTTTCTTT. This codes for CASSGHLNTEAFF.

The rearrangement uses TRBV15 and TRBJ2-5; TRBD2 matches at 14 bases. Germline lookup yields CDR1 LNHNV and CDR2 YYDKDF (reference sequence). J lost 7 bases, V lost 1 base, and 5 bases had no gene match. The CDR3 is 16 amino acids. CDR3 in amino acids: CATSRAPGTSGGTQYF. In DNA, the CDR3 is TGTGCCACCAGCAGAGCCCCGGGGACTAGCGGGGGGACCCAGTACTTC.

The chain has TRBV3-1 and TRBJ2-1, with TRBD2 matching 11 bases. The CDR3 covers 14 residues. J was trimmed by 3 bases and V by 5 bases; bases with no gene match: 0. Germline V gives CDR1 LGHDT, CDR2 YNNKEL (reference sequence). The CDR3 sequence is CASSGTSGYNEQFF. In nucleotides, the CDR3 is TGTGCCAGCAGCGGGACTAGCGGCTACAATGAGCAGTTCTTC.

The chain uses TRBV19 and TRBJ2-6; no clear D gene. CDR3 length: 17 residues. Germline assignment: CDR1 LNHDA and CDR2 SQIVND (reference sequence). The germline V and J ends were trimmed by 4 bases and 2 bases, with 15 bases remaining between them. The CDR3 DNA reads as TGTGCCAGTAGTAGATTTGATCCGAACCCTGGGGCCAACGTCCTGACTTTC. It codes for CASSRFDPNPGANVLTF.

The chain uses TRBV3-1 and TRBJ2-1, with D perhaps TRBD1 or TRBD2 (6 bases each). Between the trimmed V and J ends, which lost 2 bases and 8 bases, there was a span of 16 bases. The CDR3 is 15 residues long. From germline, CDR1 is LGHDT and CDR2 YNNKEL (reference sequence). CDR3 sequence: CASSQSGAPSHEQFF. As DNA, the CDR3 is TGTGCCAGCAGCCAATCGGGGGCCCCTTCCCATGAGCAGTTCTTC.

The chain employs TRBV7-2 and TRBJ2-7; D is perhaps TRBD1 (6 bases). The CDR3 has 15 residues. Trimming pared 5 bases from V and 0 bases from J, leaving 14 bases between. Germline V gives CDR1 SGHTA, CDR2 FQGNSA. The CDR3 loop reads CASSPGQLSSYEQYF. The CDR3, as DNA: TGTGCCAGCAGCCCCGGACAGTTAAGCTCCTACGAGCAGTACTTC.

This clonotype was recorded once. The chain couples TRBV6-2 or TRBV6-3 to TRBJ2-7; 9 positions match TRBD2. The junction had 2 bases not matched to a gene; V was cut back by 6 bases and J by 2 bases. The CDR3 runs to 13 residues. Looked up from germline, CDR1 is MNHEY and CDR2 is SVGEGT. CDR3 DNA: TGTGCCAGCAGATTAGCGGGAGCCTACGAGCAGTACTTC. Translated, it gives CASRLAGAYEQYF.

In its sample, this clonotype was seen once. The chain carries TRBV4-2 and TRBJ2-1, with TRBD2 matching over 16 bases. V lost 0 bases, J lost 7 bases, and 3 bases stayed unmatched. Germline V gene data show CDR1 as LGHNA and CDR2 as YNFKEQ. There are 17 residues in the CDR3. The DNA of the CDR3 is TGTGCCAGCAGCCAAGATGGGACTAGCGGGGGGGATAATGAGCAGTTCTTC. It translates to CASSQDGTSGGDNEQFF.

The chain recombines TRBV18 with TRBJ2-7; 7 bases line up with TRBD1. Germline-derived CDR1 and CDR2 are KGHSH and LQKENI. The CDR3 has 15 residues. V trimming: 3 bases; J trimming: 4 bases; junction bases outside the gene matches: 9. CDR3 coding DNA: TGTGCCAGCTCACCTGCTAGAGGGGGCGAATACGAGCAGTACTTC. Amino acid sequence: CASSPARGGEYEQYF.

The chain carries TRBV18 and TRBJ1-1; D might be TRBD1 (5 bases). Trimming removed 0 bases from V and 2 bases from J, with 10 bases in between. CDR3 length: 15 amino acids. CDR1 is KGHSH, CDR2 LQKENI, per germline. The CDR3 is CASSPPVGDNTEAFF. In DNA, the CDR3 is TGTGCCAGCTCACCACCGGTAGGGGATAACACTGAAGCTTTCTTT. The full variable domain, rest sourced from reference TRBV18 and TRBJ1-1, is NAGVMQNPRHLVRRRGQEARLRCSPMKGHSHVYWYRQLPEEGLKFMVYLQKENIIDESGMPKERFSAEFPKEGPSILRIQQVVRGDSAAYFCASSPPVGDNTEAFFGQGTRLTVV.

The V gene is TRBV9, the J gene TRBJ2-2; D remains unclear. Germline assignment: CDR1 SGDLS and CDR2 YYNGEE. Deletions cut 4 bases from V and 0 bases from J, with 13 bases between. There are 16 residues in the CDR3. CDR3 sequence (DNA): TGTGCCAGCAGCCCCGATCCCGTTCCGAACACCGGGGAGCTGTTTTTT. Protein sequence: CASSPDPVPNTGELFF.

This rearrangement joins TRBV24-1 to TRBJ2-4; possibly TRBD1 or TRBD2 for D (5 bases each). CDR3 length: 21 residues. V was pared by 3 bases and J by 0 bases, with 26 bases between. The germline V gene has CDR1 KGHDR and CDR2 SFDVKD. CDR3 nucleotides: TGTGCCACCAGTGATGACGGACACGCAGATCTCCCGGGGCTAGCCAAAAACATTCAGTACTTC. Protein: CATSDDGHADLPGLAKNIQYF.

The gene calls are TRBV4-2 and TRBJ2-5; 11 bases line up with TRBD2. The CDR3 is 15 residues long. With V trimmed by 4 bases and J by 4 bases, 5 bases remained unmatched. Germline CDR1 reads LGHNA; CDR2 reads YNFKEQ. CDR3 sequence reads: CASSRTLAGGETQYF. As DNA, the CDR3 is TGTGCCAGCAGCCGGACCCTAGCGGGGGGAGAGACCCAGTACTTC.

This clonotype was seen once. The chain joins TRBV15 to TRBJ2-1, with D possibly TRBD2 on 6 matching bases. The CDR3 consists of 16 residues. Looked up from germline, CDR1 is LNHNV and CDR2 is YYDKDF (reference sequence). The V end was cut by 0 bases, the J end by 0 bases, with 9 bases between. This CDR3 is CATSRDGEVSYNEQFF. The CDR3 DNA reads as TGTGCCACCAGCAGAGATGGGGAGGTCTCCTACAATGAGCAGTTCTTC.

This chain connects TRBV19 to TRBJ2-5; the D gene is possibly TRBD2 (6 bases). Germline lookup yields CDR1 LNHDA and CDR2 SQIVND (reference sequence). This CDR3 contains 14 residues. Trimming left V 4 bases short and J 2 bases short, with 11 bases between. CDR3 sequence (DNA): TGTGCCAGTAGTAACGGGAGACGGCAAGAGACCCAGTACTTC. This codes for CASSNGRRQETQYF.

The genes are TRBV29-1 and TRBJ1-2; TRBD1 aligns across 7 bases. The CDR3 contains 11 residues. CDR1 is SQVTM, CDR2 ANQGSEA, per germline. The junction had 4 bases not matched to a gene; V was cut back by 4 bases and J by 8 bases. The chain's CDR3 is CSVGTGEGYTF. CDR3 bases: TGCAGCGTTGGGACAGGCGAGGGCTACACCTTC.